The clone carrying this TCR beta chain was picked up many times. What it recognizes is unknown. Germline V gene data show CDR1 as MDHEN and CDR2 as SYDVKM. J was trimmed by 7 bases and V by 3 bases; bases with no gene match: 8. The CDR3 contains 15 residues. The record originates from a study of early T cells in non-severe SARS-CoV-2 infection. About the study: From unsorted whole blood, bulk RNA was sequenced, and the chains remained unpaired. Study outcomes and limitations: VDJdb matches were skewed toward anti-spike CD8 T cell responses.

Attachment of unique molecular identifiers to individual cDNA molecules was performed. MiXCR, run by TCRdb on the 5' RACE reads, gives a single entry per CDR3 protein. The sample records fewer than 75,000 distinct CDR3 sequences, roughly a sixth being singletons. The receptor's source is an adult who was a healthcare worker with PCR-confirmed SARS-CoV-2 infection or an uninfected control (not recorded which). V and J are TRBV28 and TRBJ2-5; 10 nucleotides match TRBD2. Sequenced here: whole blood, sampled at baseline. CDR3 in DNA: TGTGCCAGCAGTTTGGATAGCGGGGGGTTGAGGACCCAGTACTTC. Translating gives CASSLDSGGLRTQYF.